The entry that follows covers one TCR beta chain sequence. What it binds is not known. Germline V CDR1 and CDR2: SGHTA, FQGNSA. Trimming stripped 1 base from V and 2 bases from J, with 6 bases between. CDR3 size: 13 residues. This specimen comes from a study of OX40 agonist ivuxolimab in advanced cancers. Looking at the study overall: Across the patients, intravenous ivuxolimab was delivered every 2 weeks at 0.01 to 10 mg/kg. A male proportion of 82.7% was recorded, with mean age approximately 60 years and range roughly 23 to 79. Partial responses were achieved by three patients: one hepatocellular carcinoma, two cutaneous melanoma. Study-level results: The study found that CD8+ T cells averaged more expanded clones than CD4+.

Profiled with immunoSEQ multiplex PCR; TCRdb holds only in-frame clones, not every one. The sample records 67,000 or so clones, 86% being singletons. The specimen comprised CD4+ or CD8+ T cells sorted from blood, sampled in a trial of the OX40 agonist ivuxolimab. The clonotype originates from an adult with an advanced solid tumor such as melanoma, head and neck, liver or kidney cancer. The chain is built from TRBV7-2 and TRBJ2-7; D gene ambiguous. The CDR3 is CASSLDRTYEQYF. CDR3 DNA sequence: TGTGCCAGCAGCTTAGACAGAACCTACGAGCAGTACTTC.